The clone carrying this T cell receptor beta chain was detected only a few times. Researchers used 5'RACE with constant-segment primers to make TCR alpha and TCR beta cDNA libraries that carry sample barcodes and UMIs. TCRdb reprocessed the 5' RACE reads via MiXCR and lists one record per CDR3 protein. The table shows roughly 400,000 distinct CDR3 sequences, with more than 15% occurring only once. The sample belongs to a study of T-cell memory formation after mild COVID-19. The TCR originated in a man between 18 and 35 years old who had mild COVID-19 (a few samples of this study predate the infection). Cell type and time point are not known. The sequenced sample consisted of PBMCs or a T cell subset sorted from them (not recorded which).

The CDR3 nucleotides are TGTGCCAGCAGCCGACCGACAGGGTTGGACTACACCTTC. It translates to CASSRPTGLDYTF. This chain links TRBV7-2 with TRBJ1-2; TRBD1 matches at 7 bases. V lost 5 bases and J lost 10; bases outside the gene matches: 10. CDR1 is SGHTA, CDR2 FQGNSA, per germline. CDR3 length: 13 amino acids.